This section outlines one T cell receptor (beta chain) sequence together with its context. Its antigen is currently unknown. This specimen belongs to a study of cytomegalovirus exposure and HLA in healthy donors. Study-wide findings and caveats: By HLA locus, TCR association rates varied in a later analysis, with DRB1 showing the most and HLA-C the fewest. Approximately 160 TCR beta chains were listed as cytomegalovirus-associated.

PCR was performed using 60 Vbeta and 13 Jbeta primers. Under the authors' procedure: Among the unique TCR beta chains that a later analysis counted, roughly 80 million in all, 10 million to 11 million were shared. Sequenced by immunoSEQ multiplex PCR; TCRdb stores in-frame clones only, minus some. Clone size and the V and J calls come from that table; the DNA yielded D and trimming. The record lists roughly 140,000 clones, of which the ten most abundant hold 0.96%. This TCR came from a male donor in good health and CMV-seronegative. Sequenced sample: PBMCs.

The CDR3 loop is CASSLPVSGSAEQYF. The CDR3 nucleotides are TGCGCCAGCAGCTTGCCTGTTAGCGGGAGCGCCGAGCAGTACTTC. The rearrangement uses TRBV5-1 and TRBJ2-7; 9 bases are a match to TRBD2. Germline V CDR1 and CDR2: SGHRS, YFSETQ. This CDR3 spans 15 amino acids. Unmatched junction bases numbered 8, after V lost 1 base and J lost 6 bases.